The rows below give T cell receptor beta chains drawn from one sample of a study of cytomegalovirus exposure and HLA in healthy donors. The protocol was immunoSEQ multiplex PCR, while the TCRdb copy is restricted to in-frame clones and leaves out a portion. The sample shows 110,000 to 150,000 clones, around 72% of them seen only once. The specimen sequenced was PBMCs. These receptors were taken from a man aged 40-55 years in good health and CMV-seronegative. CDR3s include the opening cysteine and the closing phenylalanine or tryptophan. Fields, in order: CDR3 length, clone size, J gene, D gene, V gene, CDR3 protein, CDR3 DNA. A D gene is named only where the DNA matches it firmly. Where a row states a size, it is once, few, many or the class of an expanded clone; other rows omit it.

>14|NA|TRBJ1-5|NA|TRBV7-9
CASSLGGLGQPQHF
TGTGCCAGCAGCTTAGGGGGGCTTGGGCAGCCCCAGCATTTT
>17|NA|TRBJ2-1|TRBD2|TRBV29-1
CSVEYSGNKGAYNEQFF
TGCAGCGTTGAGTATAGCGGGAACAAAGGAGCCTACAATGAGCAGTTCTTC
>15|NA|TRBJ1-2|TRBD1|TRBV6-4
CASSVQAGGGYGYTF
TGTGCCAGCAGTGTGCAGGCAGGGGGCGGCTATGGCTACACCTTC
>17|NA|TRBJ2-1|TRBD2|TRBV28
CASSFNWASGKYNEQFF
TGTGCCAGCAGTTTCAATTGGGCTAGCGGAAAATACAATGAGCAGTTCTTC
>13|NA|TRBJ1-2|NA|TRBV6-1
CASSEMANYGYTF
TGTGCCAGCAGTGAAATGGCCAACTATGGCTACACCTTC
>15|once|TRBJ1-1|TRBD1|TRBV5-1
CASSLIQGGNTEAFF
TGCGCCAGCAGCTTGATCCAGGGGGGGAACACTGAAGCTTTCTTT
>14|NA|TRBJ2-7|TRBD2|TRBV19
CASSVAGGPYEQYF
TGTGCCAGTAGTGTAGCGGGAGGTCCCTACGAGCAGTACTTC
>14|NA|TRBJ1-4|NA|TRBV19
CASSIDDPREKLFF
TGTGCCAGTAGTATAGATGACCCTAGGGAAAAACTGTTTTTT
>17|NA|TRBJ1-5|TRBD1|TRBV27
CASRPLPGQASSQPQHF
TGTGCCAGCAGGCCCCTGCCGGGACAGGCCTCGAGTCAGCCCCAGCATTTT
>17|once|TRBJ2-1|TRBD2|TRBV2
CASSEAKASGTYNEQFF
TGTGCCAGCAGTGAAGCGAAGGCTAGCGGGACGTACAATGAGCAGTTCTTC
>12|NA|TRBJ2-1|NA|TRBV7-6
CASSPSHNEQFF
TGTGCCAGCAGCCCTAGCCACAATGAGCAGTTCTTC
>13|few|TRBJ2-7|TRBD1|TRBV29-1
CSVPGTGVDEQYF
TGCAGCGTCCCCGGGACAGGGGTAGACGAGCAGTACTTC
>14|NA|TRBJ2-1|NA|TRBV5-6
CASSLGLAYNEQFF
TGTGCCAGCAGCTTGGGACTAGCCTACAATGAGCAGTTCTTC
>15|once|TRBJ2-7|NA|TRBV5-6
CASSLARRTVHEQYF
TGTGCCAGCAGCTTGGCCCGGAGAACGGTCCACGAGCAGTACTTC
>14|NA|TRBJ1-2|TRBD1|TRBV27
CASSSVDRGLGYTF
TGTGCCAGCAGTTCTGTCGACAGGGGGCTCGGCTACACCTTC
>14|NA|TRBJ2-3|TRBD2|TRBV19
CASSRTSGADTQYF
TGTGCCAGTAGCAGGACTAGCGGGGCAGATACGCAGTATTTT
>16|NA|TRBJ2-3|NA|TRBV15
CATSRERASFPDTQYF
TGTGCCACCAGCAGAGAGAGGGCGAGTTTCCCAGATACGCAGTATTTT
>14|NA|TRBJ2-2|NA|TRBV5-1
CASSSFRNTGELFF
TGCGCCAGCAGCTCCTTCAGAAACACCGGGGAGCTGTTTTTT
>12|NA|TRBJ1-1|NA|TRBV27
CASKNSGEKAFF
TGTGCCAGCAAAAATTCGGGGGAGAAAGCTTTCTTT
>13|NA|TRBJ1-4|NA|TRBV18
CASSPSANEKLFF
TGTGCCAGCTCACCCTCTGCTAATGAAAAACTGTTTTTT
>16|NA|TRBJ2-5|NA|TRBV13
CASSLGMTTGQETQYF
TGTGCCAGCAGCTTAGGGATGACTACCGGCCAAGAGACCCAGTACTTC
>13|NA|TRBJ1-5|NA|TRBV6-1
CASTQRGEQPQHF
TGTGCCAGCACCCAACGGGGGGAACAGCCCCAGCATTTT
>14|NA|TRBJ1-1|TRBD1|TRBV19
CASSQGQGLLEAFF
TGTGCCAGTAGTCAAGGACAGGGGCTCTTGGAAGCTTTCTTT
>16|NA|TRBJ2-2|TRBD2|TRBV5-6
CASSLALAGHTGELFF
TGTGCCAGCAGCTTGGCACTAGCGGGACACACCGGGGAGCTGTTTTTT
>15|NA|TRBJ2-1|TRBD2|TRBV28
CASNVEAGGHNEQFF
TGTGCCAGCAACGTAGAAGCGGGAGGGCACAATGAGCAGTTCTTC
>14|few|TRBJ2-1|NA|TRBV7-9
CASSLFAETNEQFF
TGTGCCAGCAGCTTGTTCGCGGAAACCAATGAGCAGTTCTTC
>16|NA|TRBJ2-7|NA|TRBV27
CASSLRGGVPTYEQYF
TGTGCCAGCAGTTTGCGGGGCGGGGTTCCAACCTACGAGCAGTACTTC
>15|NA|TRBJ1-5|TRBD1|TRBV15
CATSLDRGYNQPQHF
TGTGCCACCAGCCTGGACAGGGGTTATAACCAGCCCCAGCATTTT
>17|NA|TRBJ1-5|TRBD1|TRBV14
CASTDRDRVRSNQPQHF
TGTGCCAGCACAGACCGGGACAGGGTGAGGAGCAATCAGCCCCAGCATTTT
>15|NA|TRBJ1-2|TRBD1|TRBV7-2
CASSLQAEGARGYTF
TGTGCCAGCAGCTTACAGGCAGAGGGGGCGCGTGGCTACACCTTC
>19|few|TRBJ1-1|NA|TRBV29-1
CSVGTGQGPRAQGNTEAFF
TGCAGCGTTGGGACGGGTCAGGGGCCCAGGGCTCAAGGGAACACTGAAGCTTTCTTT
>14|once|TRBJ1-4|TRBD1|TRBV5-4
CASSLGQGNEKLFF
TGTGCCAGCAGCTTGGGACAGGGCAATGAAAAACTGTTTTTT
>15|NA|TRBJ2-7|TRBD2|TRBV7-8
CASSPLAGGPYEQYF
TGTGCCAGCAGCCCTCTAGCGGGAGGGCCCTACGAGCAGTACTTC
>15|NA|TRBJ1-4|NA|TRBV9
CASSVDHSLAEKLFF
TGTGCCAGCAGCGTAGATCACTCCTTAGCCGAAAAACTGTTTTTT
>16|once|TRBJ2-1|TRBD2|TRBV9
CASSVEERGLYNEQFF
TGTGCCAGCAGCGTAGAGGAGCGGGGGCTGTACAATGAGCAGTTCTTC
>14|NA|TRBJ2-7|NA|TRBV9
CASSLQGDGYEQYF
TGTGCCAGCAGCCTACAGGGAGATGGCTACGAGCAGTACTTC
>22|NA|TRBJ2-1|TRBD2|TRBV28
CASSLMFLVGREVELSYNEQFF
TGTGCCAGCAGTTTGATGTTTTTAGTTGGGAGGGAAGTCGAACTCTCCTACAATGAGCAGTTCTTC
>15|NA|TRBJ1-6|NA|TRBV2
CASRATGGYNSPLHF
TGTGCCAGCAGAGCAACTGGGGGGTATAATTCACCCCTCCACTTT
>14|NA|TRBJ2-7|TRBD2|TRBV10-3
CAGTLAGDPYEQYF
TGTGCCGGGACCCTAGCGGGGGACCCCTACGAGCAGTACTTC
>15|few|TRBJ2-1|NA|TRBV7-2
CASSLVAGAYNEQFF
TGTGCCAGCAGCTTAGTGGCAGGGGCCTACAATGAGCAGTTCTTC
>16|NA|TRBJ2-7|TRBD1|TRBV18
CASSPQQGAAGYEQYF
TGTGCCAGCTCACCGCAACAGGGGGCAGCCGGATACGAGCAGTACTTC
>16|NA|TRBJ2-1|TRBD2|TRBV7-9
CASSLHIAGGQNEQFF
TGTGCCAGCAGCTTACATATAGCGGGAGGGCAGAATGAGCAGTTCTTC
>16|NA|TRBJ1-2|NA|TRBV7-2
CASSATQGLALYGYTF
TGTGCCAGCAGCGCGACGCAGGGTCTTGCACTCTATGGCTACACCTTC
>14|NA|TRBJ2-7|NA|TRBV30
CAWSVFGDSYEQYF
TGTGCCTGGAGTGTATTCGGGGACTCCTACGAGCAGTACTTC
>13|NA|TRBJ1-4|NA|TRBV6-5
CASYKGANEKLFF
TGTGCCAGCTATAAAGGAGCTAATGAAAAACTGTTTTTT
>15|once|TRBJ2-3|TRBD2|TRBV4-1
CASSPLAGTRDTQYF
TGCGCCAGCAGTCCACTAGCGGGAACGCGAGATACGCAGTATTTT
>18|NA|TRBJ1-1|NA|TRBV11-2
CASSLDRHQGRGGTEAFF
TGTGCCAGCAGCTTAGATCGACATCAGGGGAGGGGTGGAACTGAAGCTTTCTTT